A few counts support the clone carrying this T cell receptor (beta chain). These data belong to a study of tumor and adjacent non-tumor tissue in lung cancer. Study summary: The cohort had about a dozen adenocarcinoma, a couple of squamous cell and 1 small cell patients. Samples averaged about 3.8 million productive TCRbeta reads each.

RNA was extracted from bulk tissue without any cell sorting. Three rounds of nested PCR, following a modified ARM-PCR protocol, produced the TCRbeta library. TCRdb independently ran MiXCR on the multiplex PCR reads; one entry per CDR3 protein. Among around 86,000 distinct CDR3 sequences listed, approximately 72% were seen once. The CDR3 is 16 residues long. Germline lookup yields CDR1 MDHEN and CDR2 SYDVKM. Trimming cost V 2 bases and J 4 bases; bases outside gene matches: 3. The chain couples TRBV28 to TRBJ2-1, with 12 bases lining up with TRBD2. This receptor was identified in a woman aged 35 to 49 with non-small cell lung cancer. The sequencing sample was made of lung tumor tissue. The CDR3 is CASSLLAGGAYNEQFF. The CDR3 DNA follows: TGTGCCAGCAGTTTACTAGCGGGAGGGGCATACAATGAGCAGTTCTTC. Full variable domain (outside the CDR3, taken from reference TRBV28 and TRBJ2-1): DVKVTQSSRYLVKRTGEKVFLECVQDMDHENMFWYRQDPGLGLRLIYFSYDVKMKEKGDIPEGYSVSREKKERFSLILESASTNQTSMYLCASSLLAGGAYNEQFFGPGTRLTVL.